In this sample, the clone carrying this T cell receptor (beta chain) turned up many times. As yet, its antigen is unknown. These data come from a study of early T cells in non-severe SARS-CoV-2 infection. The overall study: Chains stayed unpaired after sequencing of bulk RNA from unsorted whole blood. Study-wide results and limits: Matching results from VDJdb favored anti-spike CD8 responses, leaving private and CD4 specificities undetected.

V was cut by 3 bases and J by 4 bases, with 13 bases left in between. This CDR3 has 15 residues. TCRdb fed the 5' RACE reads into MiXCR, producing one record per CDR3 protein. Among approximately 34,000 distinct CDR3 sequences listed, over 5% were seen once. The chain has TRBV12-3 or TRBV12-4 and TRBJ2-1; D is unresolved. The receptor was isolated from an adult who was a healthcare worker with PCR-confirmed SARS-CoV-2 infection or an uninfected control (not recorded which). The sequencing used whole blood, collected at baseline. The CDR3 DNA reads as TGTGCCAGCAGTTTCGGCAGCGAATCATACAATGAGCAGTTCTTC. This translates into CASSFGSESYNEQFF.